This TCR beta chain is drawn from a study of blood T cell repertoires in COVID-19. Whole-study context: Researchers got acute and convalescent COVID-19 samples from the United States, Italy and Spain. PBMCs, B-cell-depleted T cells, or T cells provided the cDNA or gDNA that made up the material.

The CDR3 spans 19 residues. Germline values: CDR1 MGHRA, CDR2 YSYEKL. Trimming cost V 1 base and J 9 bases; bases outside gene matches: 13. In the authors' methods: Amplification from reference gene primers served as the basis for estimated nucleated cell counts. TCRdb keeps only in-frame clones here, not all; method: immunoSEQ multiplex PCR. The V and J calls and clone size are taken from that table; D and trimming were inferred from the DNA. The repertoire holds about 19,000 clones, with 70% to 90% as singletons. The TCR originated in a human donor in a cohort sampled during active COVID-19. The chain couples TRBV4-1 to TRBJ2-1; 15 nucleotides agree with TRBD2. The sequenced sample was peripheral blood. The CDR3 DNA reads as TGCGCCAGCAGCCAAGGTCCCGGGACTAGCGGGAGGCGGGACGGTGAGCAGTTCTTC. Its protein is CASSQGPGTSGRRDGEQFF.